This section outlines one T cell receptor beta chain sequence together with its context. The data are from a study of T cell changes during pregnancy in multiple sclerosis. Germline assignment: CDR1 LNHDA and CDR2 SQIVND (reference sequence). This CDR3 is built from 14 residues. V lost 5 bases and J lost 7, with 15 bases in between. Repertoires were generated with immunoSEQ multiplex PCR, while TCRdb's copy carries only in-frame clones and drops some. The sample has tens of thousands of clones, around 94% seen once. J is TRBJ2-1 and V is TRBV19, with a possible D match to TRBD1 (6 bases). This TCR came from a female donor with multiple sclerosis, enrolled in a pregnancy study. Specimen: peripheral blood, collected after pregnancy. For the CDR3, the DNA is TGTGCCAGTAGTGTCTCCTGGGACATAAATGAGCAGTTCTTC. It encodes CASSVSWDINEQFF. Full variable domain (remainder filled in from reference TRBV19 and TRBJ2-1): DGGITQSPKYLFRKEGQNVTLSCEQNLNHDAMYWYRQDPGQGLRLIYYSQIVNDFQKGDIAEGYSVSREKKESFPLTVTSAQKNPTAFYLCASSVSWDINEQFFGPGTRLTVL.